This T cell receptor (beta chain) was profiled in a study of T cells in women clearing cervical HPV infection. This CDR3 has 14 amino acids. Germline-derived CDR1 and CDR2 are SEHNR and FQNEAQ (reference sequence). V was pared by 5 bases and J by 1 base, with 3 bases of the junction left unmatched. Genomic DNA, averaging roughly 1,200 ng per sample, yielded TCR beta CDR3 via immunoSEQ. Produced via immunoSEQ multiplex PCR; TCRdb's table is partial and in-frame only. Recorded for this sample: about 39,000 clones. Regarding this clone: Its antigen remains unknown. The read falls 3 residues short of the CDR3 end, and the missing part is taken from the germline J gene.

Regarding the study as a whole: TRBV6-7 relative abundance averaged approximately 0.11% in cases and under 0.2% in controls. Timing of associations relative to infection is unclear; T-cell subsets were not isolated. CIN3+ cases had significantly higher TCR repertoire richness than controls, but evenness did not differ.

Material: blood buffy coat. The chain recombines TRBV7-9 with TRBJ2-5; 8 bases are a match to TRBD1. The receptor was derived from a woman aged 18-69 years with a cervical HPV16 infection that either progressed to CIN3+ or cleared (not recorded which). The CDR3 DNA, read in part, is TGTGCCAGCAGCCAGGACAGGGCCCAAGAGACC. It encodes CASSQDRAQET. The CDR3 reads in full as CASSQDRAQETQYF.